This T cell receptor beta chain derives from a study of T-cell memory formation after mild COVID-19. About the research overall: Each donor largely had its own TCR clusters.

This clonotype has just a few counts. What it binds is unknown. Study-wide points: Clones that shrank (day 15 to 85) were balanced CD4/CD8, whereas later expanders leaned CD4+. CD4+ contracting clones were found mainly in CM and EM, and CD8+ ones in EMRA. Memory sampled before infection contained some responding clones, suggesting cross-reactive memory joined.

TCRdb processed the 5' RACE reads anew with MiXCR; each CDR3 protein has one entry. The table has fewer than 550,000 distinct CDR3 sequences, about 19% seen once. Per the germline V gene, CDR1 is SGHTA and CDR2 is FQGNSA. V shed 7 bases and J 4 bases; nucleotides not matched to a gene: 15. The CDR3 covers 16 residues. The specimen was PBMCs or a T cell subset sorted from them (not recorded which). The chain has TRBV7-2 and TRBJ2-5; 7 nucleotides agree with TRBD2. This TCR derives from an adult woman who had mild COVID-19 (a few samples of this study predate the infection). Cell type and time point are not known. CDR3 DNA sequence: TGTGCCAGCACCCCAGGGTTCGGCGGGGGAGGAGAGACCCAGTACTTC. Encoded protein: CASTPGFGGGGETQYF. The entire variable domain, with the rest obtained from reference TRBV7-2 and TRBJ2-5, is as follows: GAGVSQSPSNKVTEKGKDVELRCDPISGHTALYWYRQSLGQGLEFLIYFQGNSAPDKSGLPSDRFSAERTGGSVSTLTIQRTQQEDSAVYLCASTPGFGGGGETQYFGPGTRLLVL.